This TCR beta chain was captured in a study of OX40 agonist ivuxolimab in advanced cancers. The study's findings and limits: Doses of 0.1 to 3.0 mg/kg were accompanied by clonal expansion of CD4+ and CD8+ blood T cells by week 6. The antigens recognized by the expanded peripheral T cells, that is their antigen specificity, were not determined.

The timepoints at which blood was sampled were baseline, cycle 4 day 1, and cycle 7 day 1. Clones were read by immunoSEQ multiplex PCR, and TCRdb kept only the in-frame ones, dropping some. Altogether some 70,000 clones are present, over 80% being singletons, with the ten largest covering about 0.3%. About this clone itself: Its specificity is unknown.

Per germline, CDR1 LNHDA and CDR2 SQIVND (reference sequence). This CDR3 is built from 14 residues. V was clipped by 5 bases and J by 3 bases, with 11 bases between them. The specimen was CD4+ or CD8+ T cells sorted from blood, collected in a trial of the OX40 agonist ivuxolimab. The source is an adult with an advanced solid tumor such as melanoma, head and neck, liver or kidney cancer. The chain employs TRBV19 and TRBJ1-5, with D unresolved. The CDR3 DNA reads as TGTGCCAGTAGTTGGCAGGCGTACAATCAGCCCCAGCATTTT. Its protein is CASSWQAYNQPQHF.